Below, 5 T cell receptor beta chains from the same sample are listed, as sequenced in a study of memory CD4+ T cells and cytomegalovirus serostatus. The protocol was immunoSEQ multiplex PCR, while the TCRdb copy is restricted to in-frame clones and leaves out a portion. The table has about 31,000 clones, about 76% seen once. The sort gate was single viable CD3+CD4+CD8-CD45RO+ cells for memory CD4+ T cells. The sequencing sample was made of memory CD4+ T cells from blood. The receptors were sampled from an adult in good health and CMV-seronegative. Some clones in this sample may be carry-over from other donors' samples.

The genes are TRBV5-1 and TRBJ2-3, with no clear D. The CDR3 runs 16 residues. Trimming took 5 bases from V and 2 from J, leaving 18 bases between them. The germline V gene encodes CDR1 SGHRS and CDR2 YFSETQ. The CDR3: CASSISQAPSTDTQYF. DNA for the CDR3: TGCGCCAGCAGTATCAGTCAGGCCCCATCCACAGATACGCAGTATTTT.

In its sample, this clone is medium-sized. The chain couples TRBV6-4 to TRBJ1-1, with D perhaps TRBD1 (6 bases). CDR1 and CDR2 (germline): MRHNA, SNTAGT. With 6 bases removed from V and 1 base from J, the gap between germline ends came to 12 bases. CDR3 length: 14 residues. CDR3 bases: TGTGCCAGCAGGGCACAGGGTTGGAACACTGAAGCTTTCTTT. Protein sequence: CASRAQGWNTEAFF.

The chain couples TRBV2 to TRBJ2-5; 10 bases line up with TRBD2. V gave up 4 bases and J gave up 7 bases; unmatched junction bases: 9. This CDR3 has 15 amino acids. CDR1 SNHLY and CDR2 FYNNEI come from the germline V gene. CDR3 nucleotides: TGTGCCAGCAGTGCCCTAGCGGGGGCTCCTGGGACCCAGTACTTC. Encoded protein: CASSALAGAPGTQYF.

The rearrangement links TRBV19 to TRBJ1-2; D possibly corresponds to TRBD1 (5 bases). Per germline, CDR1 LNHDA and CDR2 SQIVND (reference sequence). V was cut by 4 bases and J by 8 bases, with 23 bases left in between. This CDR3 spans 16 amino acids. The CDR3 DNA reads as TGTGCCAGTAGTACAGGCGGGACCGGAGCCTTCCGAGGCTACACCTTC. Amino acid sequence: CASSTGGTGAFRGYTF.

The chain employs TRBV27 and TRBJ1-1; 9 bases map to TRBD1. V gave up 6 bases and J gave up 3 bases; unmatched junction bases: 2. The CDR3 sequence is 13 residues long. The germline gives CDR1 MNHEY, CDR2 SMNVEV (reference sequence). This chain's CDR3 is CASSRTGDTEAFF. DNA for the CDR3: TGTGCCAGCAGCCGGACAGGGGACACTGAAGCTTTCTTT.